The 15 T cell receptor beta chains in this list originate from one sample, sequenced in a study of T cell repertoires in ileal Crohn's disease. Profiled with immunoSEQ multiplex PCR; TCRdb holds only in-frame clones, not every one. This table holds 15,000 to 20,000 clones, 76% found once. Indicated time point: inflamed ileum from the surgical specimen. Specimen: ileal tissue. The origin of the receptors is an adult with Crohn's disease.

The J gene is TRBJ2-1, the V gene TRBV19; 9 bases map to TRBD2. CDR3 size: 15 residues. With 4 bases clipped from V and 2 bases from J, the junction kept 3 bases outside the gene matches. Germline CDR1 and CDR2: LNHDA and SQIVND (reference sequence). The CDR3, as DNA: TGTGCCAGTAGTACCGGGACTAGCCCCTACAATGAGCAGTTCTTC. It yields the protein CASSTGTSPYNEQFF.

This chain joins TRBV7-2 and TRBJ2-1; 10 bases align to TRBD2. Trimming removed 1 base from V and 2 bases from J; junction bases left unmatched: 2. The CDR3 has 16 amino acids. Germline values: CDR1 SGHTA, CDR2 FQGNSA. The CDR3 reads CASSLVGTSAYNEQFF. The CDR3 DNA follows: TGTGCCAGCAGCTTAGTGGGGACTAGCGCCTACAATGAGCAGTTCTTC. The entire variable domain, with the rest obtained from reference TRBV7-2 and TRBJ2-1, is as follows: GAGVSQSPSNKVTEKGKDVELRCDPISGHTALYWYRQSLGQGLEFLIYFQGNSAPDKSGLPSDRFSAERTGGSVSTLTIQRTQQEDSAVYLCASSLVGTSAYNEQFFGPGTRLTVL.

V usage is TRBV6-1 and J usage is TRBJ2-4; 12 bases line up with TRBD2. The junction had 1 base not matched to a gene; V was cut back by 2 bases and J by 2 bases. This CDR3 has 16 residues. Germline V gene sequence: CDR1 MNHNS, CDR2 SASEGT. CDR3 bases: TGTGCCAGCAGTGAACTAGCGGGGGGGCCCAAAAACATTCAGTACTTC. Its protein is CASSELAGGPKNIQYF.

The chain is built from TRBV5-1 and TRBJ1-4; D not resolved. CDR1 SGHRS and CDR2 YFSETQ come from the germline V gene. This CDR3 has 14 residues. Trimming stripped 1 base from V and 3 bases from J, with 7 bases between. This chain's CDR3 is CASSLTAPNEKLFF. The CDR3 bases are TGCGCCAGCAGCTTGACAGCCCCTAATGAAAAACTGTTTTTT.

V is TRBV25-1 and J is TRBJ2-7, with TRBD2 matching 7 bases. The trim removed 1 base at V and 0 bases at J, leaving 9 bases unmatched. Germline CDR1 reads MGHDK; CDR2 reads SYGVNS. This CDR3 contains 17 residues. DNA for the CDR3: TGTGCCAGCAGTGAATCTGGGGGGGGAGGGACCTCCTACGAGCAGTACTTC. This translates into CASSESGGGGTSYEQYF.

As DNA, the CDR3 is TGTGCCAGCAGTTACACGCCCGTTAACTATGGCTACACCTTC. Translating gives CASSYTPVNYGYTF. The rearrangement links TRBV6-5 to TRBJ1-2; D is unclear. This CDR3 is 14 amino acids long. Trimming shortened V by 2 bases and J by 1 base, and 8 bases separated the two germline ends. From germline, CDR1 is MNHEY and CDR2 SVGAGI.

V usage is TRBV5-8 and J usage is TRBJ1-6, with 8 positions matching TRBD1. Germline loops: CDR1 SGHTS, CDR2 YDEGEE. The J segment lost 5 bases and the V segment lost 0 bases, leaving 7 bases of the junction unmatched. This CDR3 region has 17 residues. Written as DNA, the CDR3 is TGTGCCAGCAGCTTGGCCCCTTACAGGGGGAATAATTCACCCCTCCACTTT. Residues: CASSLAPYRGNNSPLHF.

The chain joins TRBV21-1 to TRBJ2-5. TRBV21-1 is a pseudogene. The CDR3 totals 19 residues. The CDR3 DNA sequence: TGTGCCAGCAGCCTAAGGCGTTGGTCCCCAGGGGAGGACCAAGAGACCCAGTACTTC. Protein sequence: CASSLRRWSPGEDQETQYF.

This clone has more than one count but fewer than ten. The junction departs from germline at one end; a sequencing error may be responsible. J is TRBJ2-2 and V is TRBV7-7, with 9 nucleotides matching TRBD1. Germline assignment: CDR1 SSHAT and CDR2 FNYEAQ (reference sequence). CDR3 length: 13 amino acids. The CDR3: CASSSDRGGELFF. CDR3 sequence (DNA): TGTGCTAGCAGCTCCGACAGGGGGGGGGAGCTGTTTTTT.

Here the CDR3 reads CASSQDRRGSQPQHF. As DNA, the CDR3 is TGTGCCAGCAGCCAAGATCGGAGGGGCTCGCAGCCCCAGCATTTT. The genes are TRBV4-2 and TRBJ1-5; D is perhaps TRBD1 (5 bases). Trimming shortened V by 0 bases and J by 7 bases, and 13 bases separated the two germline ends. CDR1 LGHNA and CDR2 YNFKEQ come from the germline V gene. The CDR3 extends over 15 amino acids.

The chain combines TRBV2 with TRBJ1-1; 7 bases agree with TRBD1. Trimming at V came to 4 bases and at J to 5 bases, leaving 4 bases not matched to a gene. Looked up from germline, CDR1 is SNHLY and CDR2 is FYNNEI. The CDR3 loop spans 13 amino acids. The CDR3 bases are TGTGCCAGCAGTGGTAGGGGGCAAACTGAAGCTTTCTTT. Amino acids: CASSGRGQTEAFF.

The rearrangement uses TRBV18 and TRBJ2-2, with TRBD1 matching over 7 bases. The V gene's germline CDR1 is KGHSH and CDR2 LQKENI. J lost 1 base, V lost 3 bases, and 2 bases had no gene match. This CDR3 region has 15 residues. CDR3 in amino acids: CASSPRDRNTGELFF. The CDR3 DNA sequence: TGTGCCAGCTCACCTCGGGACAGGAACACCGGGGAGCTGTTTTTT.

The chain links TRBV27 to TRBJ2-1; a weak D match, TRBD1 (6 bases). Germline V gene data show CDR1 as MNHEY and CDR2 as SMNVEV (reference sequence). This CDR3 region has 14 residues. Trimming pared 4 bases from V and 3 bases from J, leaving 10 bases between. CDR3 nucleotide sequence: TGTGCCAGCAGTTCTCGGACAGTCTACAATGAGCAGTTCTTC. Translation gives CASSSRTVYNEQFF.

This chain joins TRBV2 and TRBJ2-7, with TRBD2 identical over 10 bases. The CDR3 has 14 residues. In germline, CDR1 is SNHLY, CDR2 FYNNEI. V lost 3 bases, J lost 11 bases, and 10 bases stayed unmatched. The CDR3 coding sequence is TGTGCCAGCAGTGAGGGGACTAGCGATACGAGCAAGTACTTC. Translated, it gives CASSEGTSDTSKYF.

The V and J genes are TRBV7-9 and TRBJ2-5; no reliable D call. Germline V gene data show CDR1 as SEHNR and CDR2 as FQNEAQ (reference sequence). The CDR3 runs to 13 residues. The V gene lost 5 bases and the J gene lost 4 bases, with 11 bases spanning the gap. The CDR3 DNA reads as TGTGCCAGCAGCCAAAGGGTCCGAGAGACCCAGTACTTC. Translating gives CASSQRVRETQYF.